Shown below are 29 T cell receptor beta chains from a single sample sequenced in a study of CD8 T cells in Susac syndrome. Random hexamers served to reverse transcribe about 0.45 to 1 ug RNA. TCRdb recomputed calls from the immunoSEQ multiplex PCR reads with MiXCR, one row per CDR3 protein. The sample lists about 150,000 distinct CDR3 sequences; around 95% were seen once. Sample: CD8+ T cells from PBMCs. The receptor set was obtained from a human donor with multiple sclerosis.

V is TRBV29-1 and J is TRBJ2-2; D not certain. Trimming removed 7 bases at V and 3 bases at J, with 6 bases between. The CDR3 spans 11 residues. In germline, CDR1 is SQVTM, CDR2 ANQGSEA. The CDR3 DNA sequence: TGCAGCGCAGGATACACCGGGGAGCTGTTTTTT. It translates to CSAGYTGELFF.

The chain uses TRBV4-1 and TRBJ2-7; D may be TRBD1 (6 bases). With 4 bases removed from V and 1 base from J, the gap between germline ends came to 11 bases. Germline lookup yields CDR1 MGHRA and CDR2 YSYEKL. The CDR3 is made up of 14 amino acids. The CDR3 sequence: CASSPTGNSYEQYF. The CDR3 nucleotides are TGCGCCAGCAGCCCCACAGGGAATTCCTACGAGCAGTACTTC.

Regarding this clonotype: One end of the junction varies from germline; a read error may be responsible. The chain employs TRBV5-6 and TRBJ2-3; TRBD1 agrees at 7 bases. The CDR3 has 15 amino acids. Germline V gene lookup returns CDR1 SGHDT and CDR2 YYEEEE. The CDR3 protein is CASSPGQVSRDTQYF. The CDR3 DNA is TGTGCCAGCAGCCCCGGACAGGTTAGCAGAGATACGCAGTATTTT.

The chain couples TRBV20-1 to TRBJ1-2, with unresolved D. With 6 bases removed from V and 2 bases from J, the gap between germline ends came to 22 bases. Germline CDR1 DFQATT, CDR2 SNEGSKA (reference sequence). The CDR3 runs 16 residues. The CDR3 DNA reads as TGCAGTGCCACTCTGCAGCTACGCCACCCCAACTATGGCTACACCTTC. This gives the protein CSATLQLRHPNYGYTF.

V gene TRBV20-1 combines with J gene TRBJ2-4; D unresolved. Trimming cost V 1 base and J 0 bases, with 13 bases left between them. The germline gives CDR1 DFQATT, CDR2 SNEGSKA (reference sequence). This CDR3 is built from 16 residues. In DNA, the CDR3 is TGCAGTGCTAGAGTCCCCCCGACATTAGCCAAAAACATTCAGTACTTC. It encodes CSARVPPTLAKNIQYF.

This chain links TRBV13 with TRBJ2-1; D not resolved. Trimming stripped 5 bases from V and 0 bases from J, with 20 bases between. The CDR3 is 18 amino acids. Per germline, CDR1 PRHDT and CDR2 FYEKMQ (reference sequence). The CDR3 DNA reads as TGTGCCAGCAGCCAGACTGTGACTCACCTTGGCTCCTACAATGAGCAGTTCTTC. As protein: CASSQTVTHLGSYNEQFF.

V gene TRBV3-1 combines with J gene TRBJ2-5; D gene ambiguous. Trimming shortened V by 4 bases and J by 5 bases, and 14 bases separated the two germline ends. Per the germline V gene, CDR1 is LGHDT and CDR2 is YNNKEL (reference sequence). The length of the CDR3 is 14 residues. CDR3 sequence reads: CASSPDLMMETQYF. The CDR3 region has the DNA TGTGCCAGCAGCCCCGACTTGATGATGGAGACCCAGTACTTC.

This rearrangement joins TRBV23-1 to TRBJ1-1; D perhaps matches TRBD1 (5 bases). TRBV23-1 is sorted into the ORF group, with uncertain function. CDR3 length: 12 residues. V was trimmed by 8 bases and J by 5 bases, leaving 12 bases between them. The CDR3 region has the DNA TGCGCCAGCGCCTTGGGGGGGACTGAAGCTTTCTTT. Translated: CASALGGTEAFF.

This rearrangement joins TRBV7-9 to TRBJ2-4, with D perhaps TRBD2 (6 bases). The CDR3 sequence is 15 residues long. Trimming stripped 4 bases from V and 7 bases from J, with 17 bases between. Germline CDR1 reads SEHNR; CDR2 reads FQNEAQ (reference sequence). This chain's CDR3 is CASSSPRVGRNIQYF. The CDR3 nucleotides are TGTGCCAGCAGCTCACCCCGGGTAGGGAGGAACATTCAGTACTTC.

The chain joins TRBV12-3 or TRBV12-4 to TRBJ1-2; 8 nucleotides line up with TRBD1. The V gene end was trimmed by 5 bases and the J gene end by 2 bases; junction bases not matched to a gene: 4. The CDR3 loop spans 14 amino acids. In DNA form, the CDR3 reads TGTGCCAGCAGTACCCGGACAGGGAACTATGGCTACACCTTC. It is translated as CASSTRTGNYGYTF.

The chain is built from TRBV20-1 and TRBJ2-2; D may be TRBD1 (5 bases). The length of the CDR3 is 14 residues. Per germline, CDR1 DFQATT and CDR2 SNEGSKA (reference sequence). V was pared by 6 bases and J by 4 bases, with 15 bases between. In DNA, the CDR3 is TGCAGTGCCCGCCTCCCAGACAGCACCGGGGAGCTGTTTTTT. Protein product: CSARLPDSTGELFF.

V is TRBV30 and J is TRBJ2-1; possibly TRBD2 for D (7 bases). Trimming left V 4 bases short and J 8 bases short, with 15 bases between. Germline-derived CDR1 and CDR2 are GTSNPN and SVGIG (reference sequence). This CDR3 is built from 13 residues. The DNA for the CDR3 is TGTGCCTGGACAAGGGGGGGGTCGGATGAGCAGTTCTTC. The encoded protein is CAWTRGGSDEQFF. Drawing the rest from reference TRBV30 and TRBJ2-1, the complete variable domain is SQTIHQWPATLVQPVGSPLSLECTVEGTSNPNLYWYRQAAGRGLQLLFYSVGIGQISSEVPQNLSASRPQDRQFILSSKKLLLSDSGFYLCAWTRGGSDEQFFGPGTRLTVL.

The gene calls are TRBV30 and TRBJ2-7, with a tentative D call TRBD1 (6 bases). This CDR3 spans 12 amino acids. CDR1 is GTSNPN and CDR2 is SVGIG in the germline V gene (reference sequence). V lost 7 bases and J lost 2, with 12 bases in between. Here the CDR3 DNA reads TGTGCCTCACAGACAGGTACCTACGAGCAGTACTTC. Translation: CASQTGTYEQYF.

The J gene is TRBJ1-1, the V gene TRBV15; no definite D call. CDR1 and CDR2 (germline): LNHNV, YYDKDF (reference sequence). V gave up 5 bases and J gave up 6 bases, with 13 bases separating them. There are 13 residues in the CDR3. The CDR3, as DNA: TGTGCCACCAGCCCCATAATGCACCCTGAAGCTTTCTTT. Protein: CATSPIMHPEAFF.

V gene TRBV13 combines with J gene TRBJ2-2, with D maybe TRBD1 (7 bases). The CDR3 is 13 residues long. The ends were cut back, 8 bases at V and 6 bases at J, with 13 bases in the middle. CDR1 PRHDT and CDR2 FYEKMQ come from the germline V gene (reference sequence). CDR3 bases: TGTGCCAGCGGAGGGGGCGCGGCCGGGGAGCTGTTTTTT. This encodes CASGGGAAGELFF. Drawing the rest from reference TRBV13 and TRBJ2-2, the complete variable domain is AAGVIQSPRHLIKEKRETATLKCYPIPRHDTVYWYQQGPGQDPQFLISFYEKMQSDKGSIPDRFSAQQFSDYHSELNMSSLELGDSALYFCASGGGAAGELFFGEGSRLTVL.

This chain links TRBV7-9 with TRBJ1-5; 9 positions match TRBD1. From germline, CDR1 is SEHNR and CDR2 FQNEAQ (reference sequence). The V and J ends lost 5 bases and 7 bases, in that order; junction bases with no gene match: 9. This CDR3 has 15 amino acids. Here the CDR3 reads CASSPKGQGNQPQHF. In nucleotides, the CDR3 is TGTGCCAGCAGCCCGAAAGGACAGGGGAACCAGCCCCAGCATTTT.

CDR3 coding DNA: TGTGCCAGCAGCGTAGTCGGGGGACAGCAAGAGACCCAGTACTTC. It encodes CASSVVGGQQETQYF. The chain carries TRBV9 and TRBJ2-5; tentative D call: TRBD1 (7 bases). CDR1 is SGDLS, CDR2 YYNGEE, per germline. Trimming shortened V by 0 bases and J by 2 bases, and 11 bases separated the two germline ends. The CDR3 is 15 amino acids.

The chain employs TRBV11-1 and TRBJ2-3; 7 bases align to TRBD2. V lost 1 base and J lost 4; bases outside the gene matches: 2. The V gene's germline CDR1 is SGHAT and CDR2 FQDESV (reference sequence). The CDR3 sequence is 14 residues long. CDR3 sequence: CASSLETSSDTQYF. The CDR3, as DNA: TGTGCCAGCAGCTTAGAGACTAGCTCAGATACGCAGTATTTT.

The chain is built from TRBV9 and TRBJ2-4; D gene unclear. CDR1 is SGDLS and CDR2 is YYNGEE in the germline V gene. V was shortened by 3 bases and J by 2 bases, with 3 bases between the two germline ends. The CDR3 extends over 12 amino acids. CDR3 in amino acids: CASSGTKNIQYF. In nucleotides, the CDR3 is TGTGCCAGCAGCGGCACCAAAAACATTCAGTACTTC.

The chain uses TRBV3-1 and TRBJ2-1; unclear D gene. V lost 0 bases and J lost 0, with 12 bases in between. This CDR3 comprises 17 residues. CDR1 and CDR2 (germline): LGHDT, YNNKEL (reference sequence). The CDR3 here is CASSQEASYSSYNEQFF. The CDR3 DNA follows: TGTGCCAGCAGCCAAGAGGCCTCCTACTCCTCCTACAATGAGCAGTTCTTC.

This clonotype was seen once. This chain uses TRBV4-1 with TRBJ2-1, with TRBD2 matching over 11 bases. The germline V gene has CDR1 MGHRA and CDR2 YSYEKL. Trimming at V came to 5 bases and at J to 4 bases, leaving 7 bases not matched to a gene. CDR3 length: 16 residues. CDR3 DNA: TGCGCCAGCAGCTTGTCCGGGACTAGCGGATACAATGAGCAGTTCTTC. Its translation: CASSLSGTSGYNEQFF.

The genes are TRBV27 and TRBJ2-7, with 7 bases matching TRBD2. The CDR3 has 14 residues. Germline V gene lookup returns CDR1 MNHEY and CDR2 SMNVEV (reference sequence). The trim removed 5 bases at V and 2 bases at J, leaving 6 bases unmatched. The CDR3 spells CASSPLGGAYEQYV. CDR3 DNA sequence: TGTGCCAGCAGTCCCCTGGGAGGGGCCTACGAGCAGTACGTC.

The rearrangement links TRBV6-5 to TRBJ2-7; 12 bases line up with TRBD2. The CDR3 totals 20 residues. The V and J ends lost 4 bases and 2 bases, in that order; junction bases with no gene match: 18. Germline CDR1 is MNHEY and CDR2 is SVGAGI. Here the CDR3 reads CASSSPQLAGGHVPPYEQYV. Here the CDR3 DNA reads TGTGCCAGCAGTTCCCCTCAACTAGCGGGGGGACATGTCCCACCCTACGAGCAGTACGTC.

DNA for the CDR3: TGCAGCGTTACCGGGAACCCCTCCTCCTACAATGAGCAGTTCTTC. Its protein is CSVTGNPSSYNEQFF. V and J are TRBV29-1 and TRBJ2-1, with D maybe TRBD2 (5 bases). Germline loops: CDR1 SQVTM, CDR2 ANQGSEA. Deletions cut 5 bases from V and 0 bases from J, with 14 bases between. The CDR3 runs to 15 residues.

V usage is TRBV9 and J usage is TRBJ2-7, with unresolved D. V was shortened by 3 bases and J by 1 base, with 8 bases between the two germline ends. CDR1 SGDLS and CDR2 YYNGEE come from the germline V gene. The CDR3 is 13 residues long. CDR3 amino acids: CASSEGVSYEQYF. The CDR3 coding sequence is TGTGCCAGCAGCGAGGGCGTATCCTACGAGCAGTACTTC. Together with reference TRBV9 and TRBJ2-7, the CDR3 gives the full variable domain: DSGVTQTPKHLITATGQRVTLRCSPRSGDLSVYWYQQSLDQGLQFLIQYYNGEERAKGNILERFSAQQFPDLHSELNLSSLELGDSALYFCASSEGVSYEQYFGPGTRLTVT.

The J gene is TRBJ1-4, the V gene TRBV12-3 or TRBV12-4; D might be TRBD1 (5 bases). Deletions cut 6 bases from V and 7 bases from J, with 21 bases between. The CDR3 is 16 residues long. The CDR3 spells CASSGLGEGQGEKLFF. The CDR3 DNA reads TGTGCCAGCAGCGGGCTGGGAGAGGGGCAAGGTGAAAAACTGTTTTTT.

The rearrangement links TRBV30 to TRBJ2-5; D might be TRBD1 (5 bases). The length of the CDR3 is 12 residues. Between the trimmed V and J ends, which lost 4 bases and 7 bases, there was a span of 13 bases. Germline V gives CDR1 GTSNPN, CDR2 SVGIG (reference sequence). CDR3: CAWTLLGRTQYF. In DNA, the CDR3 is TGTGCCTGGACCCTACTGGGGCGGACCCAGTACTTC.

The V gene is TRBV7-9, the J gene TRBJ2-5; 12 nucleotides align to TRBD2. This CDR3 contains 18 residues. With V trimmed by 3 bases and J by 7 bases, 15 bases remained unmatched. Germline V gene sequence: CDR1 SEHNR, CDR2 FQNEAQ (reference sequence). CDR3 sequence reads: CASSLPPSGGASGGTQYF. In DNA, the CDR3 is TGTGCCAGCAGCTTGCCCCCTAGCGGGGGGGCCTCAGGGGGGACCCAGTACTTC.

This clonotype is a singleton in its sample. The chain combines TRBV30 with TRBJ2-5; D may be TRBD1 or TRBD2 (5 bases each). This CDR3 region has 13 residues. Germline-derived CDR1 and CDR2 are GTSNPN and SVGIG (reference sequence). With 2 bases removed from V and 5 bases from J, the gap between germline ends came to 12 bases. In DNA, the CDR3 is TGTGCCTGGAGTATGGGACCCTACGAGACCCAGTACTTC. Translating it yields CAWSMGPYETQYF. The full variable domain, its missing parts supplied by reference TRBV30 and TRBJ2-5, is SQTIHQWPATLVQPVGSPLSLECTVEGTSNPNLYWYRQAAGRGLQLLFYSVGIGQISSEVPQNLSASRPQDRQFILSSKKLLLSDSGFYLCAWSMGPYETQYFGPGTRLLVL.